The source of this T cell receptor (beta chain) is a study of blood T cell repertoires in COVID-19. Study-wide background: PBMCs, B-cell-depleted T cells, or T cells provided the cDNA or gDNA that made up the material.

Data came from immunoSEQ multiplex PCR; TCRdb stores just in-frame clones and leaves some out. This table has 250,000 to 350,000 clones, 90% appearing once. The CDR3 length is 16 residues. Deletions cut 2 bases from V and 1 base from J, with 15 bases between. Germline V gene sequence: CDR1 MNHEY, CDR2 SVGAGI. The V gene is TRBV6-5, the J gene TRBJ2-7; a possible D gene is TRBD1 (5 bases). What was sequenced was PBMCs or T cells enriched from blood (not recorded which). The clonotype was recovered from a woman younger than 35 with acute COVID-19. CDR3 loop: CASSYRGDGLSYEQYF. The CDR3 DNA is TGTGCCAGCAGTTACAGGGGTGATGGCCTTTCCTACGAGCAGTACTTC.